This T cell receptor beta chain appears in the sequencing data of a study of cytomegalovirus exposure and HLA in healthy donors (dated by TCRdb to about 2017). With regard to the full study: An earlier analysis of some 620 of the donors reported 250 to 350 Gb of sequence data and 117 million unique TCR beta sequences obtained from approximately 180 million T cells. Among 398 genotyped donors of the cohort, an average of roughly 240,000 unique TCR beta nucleotide sequences were sequenced per donor, 15% to 20% of them non-productive. To predict cytomegalovirus infection status, the study brought together high-throughput TCR immunosequencing, statistical association of individual TCRs with disease status, and machine learning. Approximately 300 gigabases of sequencing data and around 85 million unique TCR sequences made up an early release that covered roughly 670 HLA-typed donors. To decide whether each TCR beta V gene segment behaved as functional or pseudogenic, an earlier analysis of some 600 of the donors relied on high-throughput TCR beta sequencing. Because of strong linkage in the cohort, roughly 5 DR-DQ haplotypes were treated as single units for association and clustering. In a later genetic analysis, genome-wide SNP genotypes for about 55% of the roughly 700 donors were used, and that subset was treated as a discovery cohort. Rather than drawing on any new phenotypic data, the later analysis identified candidate immune exposures from TCR beta sequences and the way those sequences occurred across donors. The study aimed to test whether cataloging public T cell receptors could reveal signatures of past pathogen exposure. Using immunosequencing, the study profiled T cell repertoires from about 610 subjects and related those repertoires to cytomegalovirus serostatus. In a later analysis, previously published TCR beta repertoires from 550 to 750 donors were re-analyzed and high-resolution HLA genotyping was added so that TCR occurrence patterns could be studied. Donor age, sex, ethnicity and CMV serostatus were compiled alongside the repertoire data. All discovery cohort repertoires had been generated on a single sequencing platform. Along with the roughly 670-subject first cohort, a separate validation cohort of over 90 different subjects was used. Among the roughly 400 genotyped donors, approximately 76% belonged to the genetic ancestry cluster associated with self-reported Caucasian donors. The number of typed donors differed by locus: about 620-630 for A, B, C, DRB1 and DQB1; 500 to 550 for DQA1; 606 for DPA1; and 400 to 480 for DPB1. Both class I and class II loci were covered by HLA typing, at four-digit resolution. The research as a whole found: The classifier was reported to diagnose cytomegalovirus status with high specificity and sensitivity in both the original and validation cohorts. The presence/absence analyses assumed that sequencing depth was roughly uniform across donors, and that assumption may not be true. A cluster of highly shared sequence variants was judged likely to be a technical artifact of the sequencing pipeline. According to a later analysis, TCR association rates differed among HLA loci, with DRB1 alleles showing the most associated TCRs and HLA-C alleles showing the fewest. In vitro tests confirmed that a few of the cytomegalovirus-associated TCR beta chains recognize cytomegalovirus antigens. CMV serostatus was the only immune exposure information available for the cohort. In a later analysis, 15,000 to 20,000 TCR beta sequences were associated with specific HLA alleles at a false discovery rate of 0.05. Broadly in line with IMGT annotations, most TCR beta V segments showed up in productive rearrangements about 90% or about 30% of the time in an earlier analysis of some 590 of the donors. A later analysis found that HLA-associated TCR beta chains were more clonally expanded and had lower generation probabilities than equally common non-associated chains. A further reported finding was that TCR beta sequences accurately predicted the HLA-A and HLA-B alleles for most subjects in the first cohort. Linkage disequilibrium might explain the correlated functional status among segregating V segments, but an unknown experimental factor could not be excluded. The earlier analysis of 587 of the donors excluded some 16 rarely observed V segments, including chromosome 9 orphons, because counts were too low. Because HLA typing was unavailable for some donors at each locus, only the typed subset was used in association tests. The study listed approximately 160 TCR beta chains as associated with cytomegalovirus. Most TCR sequences were seen in very few donors, while some public TCRs were found in many individuals. In a later genetic analysis, a missense DCLRE1C variant was associated with V-gene and J-gene trimming of TCR beta chains, and the association was replicated in an independent cohort. A later genetic analysis reported fewer N-insertions in productive TCRs among donors in an Asian-associated ancestry cluster than the roughly 700-donor mean. Some IMGT-functional V segments, including TRBV6-2 and TRBV6-3, could not be distinguished by the 87-base-pair reads and were therefore excluded. Assigning TCR associations to individual alleles was difficult when HLA alleles, especially DR and DQ, strongly co-occurred. In a later analysis, most CMV-associated TCR beta chains were found to appear HLA-restricted, with HLA associations seemingly driven largely by CMV exposure. It was suggested by the authors that the approach could potentially be generalized to other disease states and immunological phenotypes. In a later analysis, several top co-occurrence clusters were reported to appear linked to parvovirus B19, influenza, CMV and Epstein-Barr virus. In this cohort, only TCR beta chains were sequenced, and detectable features were limited by the absence of alpha or paired-chain data.

Cut back by 4 bases and 2 bases, the V and J ends lie 14 bases apart. Counted from cysteine to phenylalanine, this CDR3 has 16 amino acids. The sequence is cut down to CDR3 DNA, 48 bases in frame from base 1. For CDR1 and CDR2, the germline V gene lists MDHEN and SYDVKM. A note on this clone: No cognate antigen has been identified for it. The input lacks base qualities; no much larger clone sits a single base away.

Library preparation employed the immunoSEQ multiplex PCR assay. For the multiplex PCR, a mixture combining 60 forward primers for TCR Vbeta segments and 13 reverse primers for TCR Jbeta segments was used. A multiplex PCR assay on genomic DNA amplified the CDR3 region of rearranged TCR beta genes. Amplified TCR beta libraries were sequenced as 87-base-pair reads on the Illumina HiSeq System. Processing in the source paper ran as follows. In a later analysis, 80 million or so unique TCR beta chains were counted across the 500 to 850 repertoires, and about 10 million of these chains were shared by at least two donors. Raw reads were error-corrected and collapsed into unique sequences with a nearest-neighbor algorithm that merged closely related sequences to remove PCR and sequencing errors. Alignment of CDR3 sequences to IMGT reference sequences was used to assign V, D and J gene segments. For a sequence to be retained, at least a six-nucleotide match to both a V gene segment and a J gene segment was required. A rearrangement was called productive if the CDR3 had no stop codons and remained in frame with V and J, and every other rearrangement was called non-productive. Following IMGT convention, CDR3 was defined as the stretch from the second conserved V-encoded cysteine up to the conserved J-encoded phenylalanine. The earlier analysis of about 570 of the donors excluded any sequence lacking an unambiguous match to a single V gene segment. In an earlier analysis of around 590 of the donors, a V segment was called functional when productive rearrangements were above 56.7%, and segregating when the standard deviation between donors exceeded 5%. A statistical classification framework was developed to diagnose cytomegalovirus status using the catalog of TCR beta chain sequences. A later analysis assigned V and J genes by comparing TCR nucleotide sequences with IMGT/GENE-DB human TR gene sequences. In a later analysis, CDR3 sequences and most-parsimonious VDJ recombination scenarios were assigned using the TCRdist pipeline. In a later analysis, every TCR beta chain was defined by the combination of its CDR3 amino acid sequence and its V-gene family, and reads without a unique V-gene family were dropped. In a later analysis, 500 to 650 highly shared, low-generation-probability nucleotide sequences were removed to address suspected cross-contamination and a sequencing artifact. For each public chain, a later analysis derived a clonal expansion index from normalized ranks of inferred template counts within each repertoire. Generation probabilities in a later analysis came from a VDJ recombination model fitted to out-of-frame rearrangements, and those results were checked against IGoR. In a later analysis, hypergeometric tests were used to score TCR-TCR, TCR-HLA and TCR-CMV co-occurrence, with a repertoire-size bias correction applied to TCR pairs. False discovery rates were estimated in a later analysis by permuting HLA or CMV assignments 20 times. In a later analysis, co-occurring TCRs were grouped using DBSCAN, and TCRdist sequence similarity was added for clustering within HLA-allele-positive subsets. Repertoires with fewer than 30,000 or more than 120,000 public chains were left out of co-occurrence clustering, as were roughly five repertoires with anomalous nucleotide sharing. This immuneACCESS table, as held by TCRdb, lists in-frame sequences with V and J called but not all clones. Of the missing ones, under half trace to an unresolved V gene in checked studies; the others have no known cause. The V and J calls and clone size are taken from that table; D and trimming were inferred from the DNA. This sample has approximately 140,000 clones in its table, and around 78% of those were observed once. The biggest ten clones account for approximately 1.7% of the sample.

The cohort consisted of approximately 690 healthy bone marrow donors. At the time of sampling, all cohort members were nominally healthy, though unrecorded immune exposures were likely present. The donor tested CMV seronegative and was one of the 352 seronegative cohort members. Every donor gave a peripheral blood sample, and the peripheral blood mononuclear cells from that sample were used for TCR beta sequencing. Genomic DNA was extracted from the blood cell samples with the Qiagen DNeasy Blood Extraction Kit. Sequences were obtained from PBMCs. The source of this sequence is a woman aged 50 to 60 in good health and CMV-seronegative. This receptor chain uses TRBV28 and TRBJ2-2, and possibly TRBD2, on 5 matching bases. The DNA reads TGTGCCAGCAGTTCCCCGCACGGGGTCAACACCGGGGAGCTGTTTTTT. The resulting protein is CASSSPHGVNTGELFF.